This T cell receptor (beta chain) was retrieved from a study of human T cells and chemical hapten exposure. Time point here: patch test 2, 6 weeks after DPC sensitization. Treatment indicated: therapeutic diphenylcyclopropenone sensitization with weekly scalp DPC. Researchers sampled blood before each patch test went on. TCRdb processed the RACE reads anew with MiXCR; each CDR3 protein has one entry. Of around 360,000 distinct CDR3 sequences in the sample, around 6% are singletons; the top ten hold about 5.6%. V was shortened by 3 bases and J by 7 bases, with 16 bases between the two germline ends. The CDR3 covers 14 residues. There are a few counts of this clonotype. Its target is not known. Study-level results: Versus controls, expanded TCRs had significantly more large CDR3 similarity clusters. With regard to DPC sensitization, TCRs above 1 in 1000 frequency did not change.

This material consisted of whole blood, taken in connection with sensitization to the hapten diphenylcyclopropenone (DPC). The V and J genes are TRBV12-3 or TRBV12-4 and TRBJ2-7, with D possibly matching TRBD1 (5 bases). This sequence was found in a woman between 18 and 30 years old with alopecia areata. Some clones in this sample may be carry-over from other donors' samples. CDR3 sequence (DNA): TGTGCCAGCAGTTTCTCGGACATCCCTCGTGAGCAGTACTTC. It is translated as CASSFSDIPREQYF.